This T cell receptor (beta chain) appears in the sequencing data of a study of cytomegalovirus exposure and HLA in healthy donors. General study points: Three chains linked to CMV were shown in vitro to be specific for CMV antigens.

The CDR3 loop spans 18 amino acids. Germline V gene data show CDR1 as SGHRS and CDR2 as YFSETQ. V shed 3 bases, J shed 0 bases, and the junction held 10 bases outside the gene matches. In the PCR, 60 Vbeta and 13 Jbeta primers were used. The data were produced by immunoSEQ multiplex PCR, yet TCRdb's version contains in-frame clones alone and is incomplete. The data hold about 110,000 clones, with about 86% observed a single time. Comment on this clone: Its antigen is currently unknown.

The receptor was derived from a man aged 35-49 years in good health and CMV-seronegative. The chain carries TRBV5-1 and TRBJ2-2; the match to TRBD1 covers 8 bases. The sequenced sample was PBMCs. The CDR3 nucleotides read TGCGCCAGCAGCTCCCCTTTTAGGACAGGGACGAACACCGGGGAGCTGTTTTTT. Its protein is CASSSPFRTGTNTGELFF.